These T cell receptor beta chains were read from a single sample in a study of blood T cells in healthy people across ages. TCRdb recomputed calls from the 5' RACE reads with MiXCR, one row per CDR3 protein. The sample consists of about 1 million distinct CDR3 sequences, more than 35% of them appearing once. The source material was blood. The origin of the receptors is a woman aged 60-75 years in good health. The CDR3 runs from the conserved cysteine through the conserved F or W. The D gene is left open where the match is weak. The listing skips clone size in some rows; elsewhere it reads once, few, many or a size class.

cdr3_aa: CASSAGGRVGGDTQYF
cdr3_nt: TGTGCCAGCAGCGCAGGCGGGAGGGTCGGGGGAGATACGCAGTATTTT
v_call: TRBV9
j_call: TRBJ2-3
clone_size: NA
d_call: TRBD2

cdr3_aa: CASSLSVTGASYEQYF
cdr3_nt: TGTGCCAGCAGTTTATCCGTGACAGGGGCTTCCTACGAGCAGTACTTC
v_call: TRBV28
j_call: TRBJ2-7
clone_size: NA
d_call: TRBD1

cdr3_aa: CASKGQGSSYEQYF
cdr3_nt: TGTGCCAGCAAAGGACAGGGAAGCTCCTACGAGCAGTACTTC
v_call: TRBV6-5
j_call: TRBJ2-7
clone_size: few
d_call: TRBD1

cdr3_aa: CASSPERGTLYF
cdr3_nt: TGTGCCAGCAGCCCAGAGCGGGGGACTCTGTACTTC
v_call: TRBV11-2
j_call: TRBJ2-5
clone_size: NA
d_call: TRBD2

cdr3_aa: CASSQEGSGETQYF
cdr3_nt: TGCGCCAGCAGTCAAGAGGGGTCGGGAGAGACCCAGTACTTC
v_call: TRBV10-2
j_call: TRBJ2-5
clone_size: few
d_call: NA

cdr3_aa: CASSEGQGFDNEQYF
cdr3_nt: TGTGCCAGCAGTGAAGGGCAGGGCTTCGACAATGAGCAGTACTTC
v_call: TRBV6-1
j_call: TRBJ2-7
clone_size: NA
d_call: NA

cdr3_aa: CASSRTSGYAGDTQYF
cdr3_nt: TGTGCCAGCAGTCGGACTAGCGGCTACGCGGGGGATACGCAGTATTTT
v_call: TRBV2
j_call: TRBJ2-3
clone_size: few
d_call: TRBD2

cdr3_aa: CASSQEDYSLTDTQYF
cdr3_nt: TGTGCCAGCAGCCAAGAGGACTACTCCCTCACAGATACGCAGTATTTT
v_call: TRBV3-1
j_call: TRBJ2-3
clone_size: once
d_call: NA

cdr3_aa: CSARDNSQGHNEKLFF
cdr3_nt: TGCAGTGCTAGAGATAATTCTCAGGGGCATAATGAAAAACTGTTTTTT
v_call: TRBV20-1
j_call: TRBJ1-4
clone_size: NA
d_call: NA

cdr3_aa: CASSSPRAGSTDTQYF
cdr3_nt: TGCGCCAGCAGCTCCCCCCGGGCGGGTAGCACAGATACGCAGTATTTT
v_call: TRBV5-1
j_call: TRBJ2-3
clone_size: few
d_call: NA

cdr3_aa: CASSLYGTGGETQYF
cdr3_nt: TGTGCCAGCAGCTTGTACGGGACGGGGGGGGAGACCCAGTACTTC
v_call: TRBV5-5
j_call: TRBJ2-5
clone_size: many
d_call: TRBD2

cdr3_aa: CASSLEGEYNEQYF
cdr3_nt: TGTGCCAGCAGTTTAGAGGGGGAATACAATGAGCAGTACTTC
v_call: TRBV12-3/TRBV12-4
j_call: TRBJ2-5
clone_size: NA
d_call: NA

cdr3_aa: CASSSGQGRDYGYTF
cdr3_nt: TGCGCCAGCAGCTCCGGACAGGGGCGTGACTATGGCTACACCTTC
v_call: TRBV5-1
j_call: TRBJ1-2
clone_size: NA
d_call: TRBD1

cdr3_aa: CASSSPLSYGQYF
cdr3_nt: TGTGCCAGCAGTTCTCCCCTCTCCTACGGGCAGTACTTC
v_call: TRBV27
j_call: TRBJ2-7
clone_size: NA
d_call: NA

cdr3_aa: CASSLTVQARTDTQYF
cdr3_nt: TGCGCCAGCAGCTTGACTGTACAGGCTAGAACAGATACGCAGTATTTT
v_call: TRBV5-1
j_call: TRBJ2-3
clone_size: NA
d_call: NA